The clone carrying this T cell receptor beta chain came up a few times. The antigen is unknown. The data were obtained in a study of cytomegalovirus exposure and HLA in healthy donors. General observations from the study: Most subjects had HLA-A and HLA-B alleles reportedly predicted accurately by TCR beta sequences.

V gave up 5 bases and J gave up 0 bases, with 22 bases separating them. Per the germline V gene, CDR1 is MNHEY and CDR2 is SMNVEV (reference sequence). This CDR3 region has 18 residues. PCR amplification relied on 60 Vbeta primers (plus 13 Jbeta primers). Sequenced by immunoSEQ multiplex PCR; TCRdb stores in-frame clones only, minus some. The table shows roughly 130,000 clones, with around three quarters occurring only once. The specimen sequenced was PBMCs. J is TRBJ1-1 and V is TRBV27; TRBD1 might be the D (5 bases). This TCR derives from a man aged 25-45 years in good health and CMV-seronegative. As DNA, the CDR3 is TGTGCCAGCAGTGAAGGGTTGGGGACTGACCCTCTGAACACTGAAGCTTTCTTT. As protein: CASSEGLGTDPLNTEAFF.